This is a list of T cell receptor beta chains from one sample in a study of blood T cell repertoires in COVID-19. Sequenced by immunoSEQ multiplex PCR; TCRdb stores in-frame clones only, minus some. Here the sample spans approximately 24,000 clones, 80% to 95% being singletons. The material sequenced was peripheral blood. Receptors originate from a human donor in a cohort sampled during active COVID-19. The CDR3 runs from the conserved cysteine through the conserved F or W. A D gene is named only where the DNA matches it firmly. The size of a clone is reported for some rows only, either as once, few or many, or as a class for expanded clones.

>NA|TRBJ1-4|TRBV6-5|TRBD1
CASSKGQGAVEKLFF
TGTGCCAGCAGTAAGGGACAGGGGGCTGTTGAAAAACTGTTTTTT
>NA|TRBJ2-3|TRBV6-5|TRBD2
CASSYSGGPTDTQYF
TGTGCCAGCAGTTACTCGGGAGGGCCAACAGATACGCAGTATTTT
>NA|TRBJ1-1|TRBV2|NA
CASRPQLLNTEAFF
TGTGCCAGCAGGCCACAGCTACTGAACACTGAAGCTTTCTTT
>few|TRBJ2-5|TRBV2|NA
CASRTGGRVTQYF
TGTGCCAGCAGGACCGGGGGGCGGGTGACCCAGTACTTC
>NA|TRBJ1-4|TRBV7-9|NA
CASSSGLSGEKLFF
TGTGCCAGCAGCTCTGGTCTTTCAGGGGAAAAACTGTTTTTT
>NA|TRBJ2-7|TRBV15|NA
CATSRGSENEQYF
TGTGCCACCAGCAGAGGATCGGAGAACGAGCAGTACTTC
>NA|TRBJ2-5|TRBV10-1|TRBD2
CASSDGTSGKQTQYF
TGCGCCAGCAGTGACGGGACTAGCGGGAAACAGACCCAGTACTTC
>NA|TRBJ2-2|TRBV30|TRBD2
CAWKGLAGVTSTGELFF
TGTGCCTGGAAGGGACTAGCGGGAGTAACATCCACCGGGGAGCTGTTTTTT
>NA|TRBJ2-5|TRBV7-2|TRBD2
CASSLARASGGRETQYF
TGTGCCAGCAGCTTAGCGCGGGCTAGCGGGGGGCGGGAGACCCAGTACTTC
>NA|TRBJ2-7|TRBV5-6|NA
CASSLQGLHYEQYF
TGTGCCAGCAGCTTACAAGGACTCCACTACGAGCAGTACTTC
>NA|TRBJ1-1|TRBV6-5|TRBD1
CASSRGQGAFAEAFF
TGTGCCAGCAGCCGGGGACAGGGGGCATTCGCTGAAGCTTTCTTT
>NA|TRBJ2-3|TRBV4-3|NA
CASSLRTGTDTQYF
TGCGCCAGCAGTCTGAGGACAGGCACAGATACGCAGTATTTT
>NA|TRBJ2-7|TRBV5-1|NA
CASNGDTGNEQYF
TGCGCCAGCAACGGGGACACCGGAAACGAGCAGTACTTC
>NA|TRBJ2-1|TRBV11-3|TRBD1
CASSQRRGLSNEQFF
TGTGCCAGCAGCCAACGCAGGGGGCTGAGTAATGAGCAGTTCTTC
>NA|TRBJ1-5|TRBV7-2|NA
CASSDRQTGVVAQHF
TGTGCCAGCAGCGACCGACAGACAGGTGTCGTGGCCCAGCATTTT
>NA|TRBJ1-3|TRBV19|NA
CASSMGGIFSGNTIYF
TGTGCCAGTAGTATGGGCGGGATCTTCTCTGGAAACACCATATATTTT
>once|TRBJ1-6|TRBV30|NA
CAWSSGQRNSPLHF
TGTGCCTGGAGTAGCGGACAGAGAAATTCACCCCTCCACTTT
>NA|TRBJ2-3|TRBV6-5|TRBD2
CASSYSLRGGNTQYF
TGTGCCAGCAGTTACTCTTTGCGGGGGGGCAATACGCAGTATTTT
>NA|TRBJ2-1|TRBV2|TRBD2
CASSVAGEAYNEQFF
TGTGCCAGCAGTGTGGCGGGAGAGGCCTACAATGAGCAGTTCTTC
>NA|TRBJ1-5|TRBV7-8|NA
CASSLTGVSNQPQHF
TGTGCCAGCAGCTTAACGGGGGTAAGCAATCAGCCCCAGCATTTT
>NA|TRBJ1-2|TRBV28|TRBD1
CASSLGQGGYTF
TGTGCCAGCAGTTTGGGACAGGGTGGCTACACCTTC
>NA|TRBJ1-2|TRBV30|NA
CAWRDPTGIYGYTF
TGTGCCTGGAGGGACCCTACAGGGATATACGGCTACACCTTC
>NA|TRBJ2-3|TRBV5-1|TRBD1
CASSSLNTGALFTDTQYF
TGCGCCAGCAGCTCTCTAAATACAGGGGCCTTATTCACAGATACGCAGTATTTT
>NA|TRBJ1-1|TRBV10-3|TRBD1
CAISTTGDGMNTEAFF
TGTGCCATCAGCACGACAGGGGATGGGATGAACACTGAAGCTTTCTTT
>NA|TRBJ2-1|TRBV5-1|TRBD2
CASSLAARGSYNEQFF
TGCGCCAGCAGCTTGGCCGCGCGGGGGTCCTACAATGAGCAGTTCTTC
>NA|TRBJ1-5|TRBV5-6|TRBD1
CASSGGQVSNQPQHF
TGTGCCAGCAGCGGGGGACAGGTGAGCAATCAGCCCCAGCATTTT
>NA|TRBJ2-7|TRBV5-8|TRBD1
CASNLMDRGYEQYF
TGTGCCAGCAATCTAATGGACAGGGGTTACGAGCAGTACTTC
>NA|TRBJ2-5|TRBV6-5|NA
CASSSSTGWGYETQYF
TGTGCCAGCAGTTCCTCGACAGGCTGGGGCTATGAGACCCAGTACTTC
>NA|TRBJ1-2|TRBV5-4|TRBD1
CASSLGQGGYGYTF
TGTGCCAGCAGCCTGGGACAGGGCGGCTATGGCTACACCTTC
>NA|TRBJ1-1|TRBV11-3|TRBD1
CASSPLTGGTEAFF
TGTGCCAGCAGCCCGTTGACAGGGGGCACTGAAGCTTTCTTT